This paragraph covers one TCR beta chain sequence. Its antigen is not known. This specimen belongs to a study of PD-L1 blockade in urothelial cancer. At the level of the study: Bladder-origin urothelial cancer in males covered twenty-five of 29 patients. Study results and limitations: Below-median pretreatment blood TCR clonality predicted better survival.

PCRs each included synthetic TCR analog templates spiked in. Measured with immunoSEQ multiplex PCR; TCRdb has only the in-frame clones, and not every one. The sample yields 65,000 to 80,000 clones, around 90% seen once. The CDR3 length is 19 residues. The time point is: pretreatment peripheral blood. Each patient contributed between 1 and 8 total time points of blood mononuclear cells, pretreatment and during treatment. The clonotype comes from a man between 65 and 85 years old with urothelial cancer. The sequences come from PBMCs, collected around atezolizumab (anti-PD-L1) treatment. The V and J genes are TRBV21-1 and TRBJ2-7; TRBD2 reflects the table's D call only, with no check against the DNA. TRBV21-1 is listed as a pseudogene. The CDR3 protein is CASSKVPLGTSGMTYEQYF. DNA of the CDR3: TGTGCCAGCAGCAAAGTACCCCTCGGGACTAGCGGGATGACCTACGAGCAGTACTTC.